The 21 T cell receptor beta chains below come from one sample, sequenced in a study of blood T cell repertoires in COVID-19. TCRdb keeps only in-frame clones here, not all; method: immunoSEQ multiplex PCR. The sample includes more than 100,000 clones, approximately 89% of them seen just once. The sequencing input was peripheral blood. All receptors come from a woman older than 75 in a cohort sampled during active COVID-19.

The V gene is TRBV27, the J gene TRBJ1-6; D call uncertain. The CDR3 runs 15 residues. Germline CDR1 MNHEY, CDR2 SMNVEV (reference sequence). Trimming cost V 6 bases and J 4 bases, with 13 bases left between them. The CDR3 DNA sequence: TGTGCCAGCAGACCCGATGAGCTTTATAATTCACCCCTCCACTTT. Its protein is CASRPDELYNSPLHF.

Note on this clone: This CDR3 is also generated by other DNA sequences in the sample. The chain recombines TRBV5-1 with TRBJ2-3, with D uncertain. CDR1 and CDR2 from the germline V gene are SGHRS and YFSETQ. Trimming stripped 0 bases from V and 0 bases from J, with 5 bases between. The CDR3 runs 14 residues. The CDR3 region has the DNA TGCGCCAGCAGCTTGGCAACTAGCACAGATACGCAGTATTTT. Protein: CASSLATSTDTQYF.

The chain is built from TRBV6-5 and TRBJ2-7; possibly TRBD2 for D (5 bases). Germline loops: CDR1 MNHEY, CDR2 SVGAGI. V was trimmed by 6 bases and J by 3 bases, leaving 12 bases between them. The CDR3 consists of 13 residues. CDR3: CASRSGVYYEQYF. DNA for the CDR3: TGTGCCAGCAGATCCGGGGTTTACTACGAGCAGTACTTC.

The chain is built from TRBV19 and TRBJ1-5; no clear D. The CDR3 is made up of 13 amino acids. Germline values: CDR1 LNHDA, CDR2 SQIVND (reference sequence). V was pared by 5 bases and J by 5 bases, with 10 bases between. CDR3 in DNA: TGTGCCAGTAGTCCTATCGGGTATCAGCCCCAGCATTTT. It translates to CASSPIGYQPQHF.

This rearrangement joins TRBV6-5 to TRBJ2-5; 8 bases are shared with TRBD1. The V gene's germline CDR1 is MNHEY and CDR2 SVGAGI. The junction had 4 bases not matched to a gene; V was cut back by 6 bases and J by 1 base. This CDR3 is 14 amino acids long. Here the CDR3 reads CASRTGTGQETQYF. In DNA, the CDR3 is TGTGCCAGCAGAACCGGGACAGGCCAAGAGACCCAGTACTTC.

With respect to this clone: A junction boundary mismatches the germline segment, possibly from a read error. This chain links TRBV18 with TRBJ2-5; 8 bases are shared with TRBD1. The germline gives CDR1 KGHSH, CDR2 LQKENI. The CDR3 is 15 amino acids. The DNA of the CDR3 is TGTACCAGCTCACCGACAGGGGTTTACCAAGAGACCCAGTACTTC. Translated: CTSSPTGVYQETQYF.

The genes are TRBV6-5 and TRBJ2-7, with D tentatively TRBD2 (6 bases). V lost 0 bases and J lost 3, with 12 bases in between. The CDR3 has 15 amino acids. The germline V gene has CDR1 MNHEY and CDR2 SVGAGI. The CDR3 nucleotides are TGTGCCAGCAGTTACTCGCGATGGGGGGACTACGAGCAGTACTTC. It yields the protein CASSYSRWGDYEQYF.

CDR3 protein: CASSPRQGTSYEQYF. CDR3 bases: TGCGCCAGCAGCCCCCGACAGGGTACCTCCTACGAGCAGTACTTC. The chain carries TRBV5-1 and TRBJ2-7; 7 nucleotides align to TRBD1. This CDR3 contains 15 residues. Trimming cost V 4 bases and J 0 bases; bases outside gene matches: 7. Germline V gene sequence: CDR1 SGHRS, CDR2 YFSETQ.

The CDR3 region has the DNA TGTGCCAGCAGGATGGGACAGGGAAAATACGAGCAGTACTTC. Translating gives CASRMGQGKYEQYF. This chain connects TRBV6-5 to TRBJ2-7; 9 bases are a match to TRBD1. V was pared by 6 bases and J by 4 bases, with 7 bases of the junction left unmatched. This CDR3 is 14 amino acids long. Germline values: CDR1 MNHEY, CDR2 SVGAGI.

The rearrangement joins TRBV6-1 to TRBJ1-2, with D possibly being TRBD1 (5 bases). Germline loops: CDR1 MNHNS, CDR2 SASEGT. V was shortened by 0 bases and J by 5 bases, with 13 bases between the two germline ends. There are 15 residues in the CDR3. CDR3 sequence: CASSEARGGGYGYTF. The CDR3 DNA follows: TGTGCCAGCAGTGAAGCGCGAGGCGGGGGGTATGGCTACACCTTC.

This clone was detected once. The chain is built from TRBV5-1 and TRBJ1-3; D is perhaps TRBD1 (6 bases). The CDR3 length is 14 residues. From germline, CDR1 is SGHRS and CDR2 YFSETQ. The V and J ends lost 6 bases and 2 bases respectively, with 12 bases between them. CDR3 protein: CASTTQGTGNTIYF. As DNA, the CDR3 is TGCGCCAGCACCACCCAGGGGACTGGAAACACCATATATTTT.

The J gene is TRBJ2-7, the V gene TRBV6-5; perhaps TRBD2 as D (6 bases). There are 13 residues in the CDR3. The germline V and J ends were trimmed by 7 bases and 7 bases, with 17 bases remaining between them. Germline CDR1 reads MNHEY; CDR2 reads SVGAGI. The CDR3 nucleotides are TGTGCCAGCAAGGGCGGGGCCTCTACGGAGCAGTACTTC. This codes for CASKGGASTEQYF.

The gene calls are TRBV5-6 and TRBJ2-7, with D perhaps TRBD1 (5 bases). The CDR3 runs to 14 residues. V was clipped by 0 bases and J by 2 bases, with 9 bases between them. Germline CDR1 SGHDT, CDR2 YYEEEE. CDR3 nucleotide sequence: TGTGCCAGCAGCTTGGGCCAGGGTCCCTACGAGCAGTACTTC. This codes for CASSLGQGPYEQYF.

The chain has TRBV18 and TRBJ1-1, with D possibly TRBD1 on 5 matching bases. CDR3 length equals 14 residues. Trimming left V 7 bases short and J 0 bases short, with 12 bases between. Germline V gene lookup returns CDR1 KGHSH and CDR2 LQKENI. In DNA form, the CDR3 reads TGTGCCAGCTGCTGGGGGGGGATGAACACTGAAGCTTTCTTT. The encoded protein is CASCWGGMNTEAFF.

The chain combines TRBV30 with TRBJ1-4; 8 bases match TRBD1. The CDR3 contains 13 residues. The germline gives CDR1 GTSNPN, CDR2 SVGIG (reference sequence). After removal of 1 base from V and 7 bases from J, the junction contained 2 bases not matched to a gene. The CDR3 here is CAWSGTGLEKLFF. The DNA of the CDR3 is TGTGCCTGGAGTGGGACAGGGCTTGAAAAACTGTTTTTT.

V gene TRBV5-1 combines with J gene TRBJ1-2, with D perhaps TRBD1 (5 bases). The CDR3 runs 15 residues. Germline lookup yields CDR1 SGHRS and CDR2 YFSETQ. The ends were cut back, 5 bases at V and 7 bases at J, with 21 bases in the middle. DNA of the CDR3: TGCGCCAGCAGTTCCCTCGACAGAGTCCCGGCTGGCTACACCTTC. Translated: CASSSLDRVPAGYTF. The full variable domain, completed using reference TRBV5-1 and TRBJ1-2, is KAGVTQTPRYLIKTRGQQVTLSCSPISGHRSVSWYQQTPGQGLQFLFEYFSETQRNKGNFPGRFSGRQFSNSRSEMNVSTLELGDSALYLCASSSLDRVPAGYTFGSGTRLTVV.

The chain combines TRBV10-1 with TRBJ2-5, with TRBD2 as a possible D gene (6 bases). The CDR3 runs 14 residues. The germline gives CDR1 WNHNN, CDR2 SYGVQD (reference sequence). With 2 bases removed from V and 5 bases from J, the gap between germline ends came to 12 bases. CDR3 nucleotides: TGCGCCAGCAGTGAGAGGGCGGGAAAGGAGACCCAGTACTTC. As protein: CASSERAGKETQYF.

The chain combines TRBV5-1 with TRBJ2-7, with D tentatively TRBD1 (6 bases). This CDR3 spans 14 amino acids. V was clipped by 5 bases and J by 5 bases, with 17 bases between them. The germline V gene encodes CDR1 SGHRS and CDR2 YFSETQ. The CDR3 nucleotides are TGCGCCAGCAGGACGACTGGGGGCTCGAACGAGCAGTACTTC. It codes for CASRTTGGSNEQYF.

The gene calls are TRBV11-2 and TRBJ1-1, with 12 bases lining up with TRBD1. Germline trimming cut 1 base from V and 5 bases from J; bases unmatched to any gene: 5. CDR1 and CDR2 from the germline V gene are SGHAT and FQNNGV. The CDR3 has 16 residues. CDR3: CASSLAGQGALTEAFF. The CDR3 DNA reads TGTGCCAGCAGCTTAGCGGGACAGGGGGCGCTTACTGAAGCTTTCTTT.

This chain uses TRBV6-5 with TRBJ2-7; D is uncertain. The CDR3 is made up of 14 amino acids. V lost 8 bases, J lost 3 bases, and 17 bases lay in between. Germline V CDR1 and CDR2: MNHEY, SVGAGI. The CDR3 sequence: CASHESSHGYEQYF. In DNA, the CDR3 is TGTGCCAGCCACGAGTCCTCGCACGGCTACGAGCAGTACTTC.

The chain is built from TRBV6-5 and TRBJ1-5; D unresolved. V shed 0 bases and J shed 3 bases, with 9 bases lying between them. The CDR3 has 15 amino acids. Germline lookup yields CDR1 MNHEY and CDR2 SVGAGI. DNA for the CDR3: TGTGCCAGCAGTTACTCCCGCGGATCCAATCAGCCCCAGCATTTT. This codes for CASSYSRGSNQPQHF.